The T cell receptor (beta chain) under discussion was sequenced for a study of blood T cell repertoires in COVID-19. In the study overall: The study drew acute and convalescent COVID-19 samples from the United States, Italy and Spain. The cDNA or gDNA used as material had been derived from T cells, B-cell-depleted T cells, or PBMCs.

The CDR3 extends over 14 amino acids. The V end was cut by 2 bases, the J end by 0 bases, with 4 bases between. Germline V gene sequence: CDR1 SGHVS, CDR2 FQNEAQ. In the original processing: Scientists estimated how many nucleated cells there were by amplifying reference gene primers. Clones were sequenced by immunoSEQ multiplex PCR, and TCRdb holds only the in-frame ones, with some missing. That table supplies the V and J calls and clone size; D and trimming were determined from the DNA. The repertoire holds around 260,000 clones, about four fifths seen once, with approximately 9% in the top ten. This clone was recorded once. The same CDR3 can be traced to other DNA sequences in this sample.

This clonotype was obtained from a woman in her fifties or sixties who had recovered from COVID-19. The chain has TRBV7-8 and TRBJ1-4; D is unresolved. The sequenced material came from peripheral blood. As DNA, the CDR3 is TGTGCCAGCAGCTTAACTGCAACTAATGAAAAACTGTTTTTT. Protein product: CASSLTATNEKLFF. The variable domain in full, with the rest retrieved from reference TRBV7-8 and TRBJ1-4, is GAGVSQSPRYKVAKRGQDVALRCDPISGHVSLFWYQQALGQGPEFLTYFQNEAQLDKSGLPSDRFFAERPEGSVSTLKIQRTQQEDSAVYLCASSLTATNEKLFFGSGTQLSVL.